These T cell receptor beta chains were read from a single sample in a study of OX40 agonist ivuxolimab in advanced cancers. Clones were read by immunoSEQ multiplex PCR, and TCRdb kept only the in-frame ones, dropping some. The top ten clones hold roughly 0.32% of a sample with over 75,000 clones, roughly 90% of them seen once. The input for sequencing was CD4+ or CD8+ T cells sorted from blood, taken in a trial of the OX40 agonist ivuxolimab. The receptors here all came from an adult with an advanced solid tumor such as melanoma, head and neck, liver or kidney cancer. CDR3s include the opening cysteine and the closing phenylalanine or tryptophan. A D gene is named only where the DNA matches it firmly. Expanded clones get a size class; other rows say once, few or many, or leave the size out.

clone_size d_call j_call v_call cdr3_aa cdr3_nt
NA NA TRBJ2-7 TRBV27 CASSLGSLGGAYEQYF TGTGCCAGCAGTTTAGGGAGCTTGGGGGGCGCCTACGAGCAGTACTTC
NA TRBD2 TRBJ2-7 TRBV27 CASRRGTGVVLYEQYF TGTGCCAGCAGGCGGGGGACGGGGGTCGTTTTGTACGAGCAGTACTTC
NA NA TRBJ2-7 TRBV5-5 CASSRLVGRGTAGEQYF TGTGCCAGCAGCCGACTTGTAGGTCGCGGGACAGCGGGCGAGCAGTACTTC
NA TRBD1 TRBJ1-4 TRBV27 CASSGQGAGEKLFF TGTGCCAGCAGTGGACAGGGGGCTGGTGAAAAACTGTTTTTT
once NA TRBJ2-1 TRBV6-5 CASSSRQGYSYNEQFF TGTGCCAGCAGTTCTCGCCAGGGGTACTCCTACAATGAGCAGTTCTTC
NA TRBD1 TRBJ1-2 TRBV27 CASSLVGTGDFNYGYTF TGTGCCAGCAGTTTGGTCGGGACAGGGGACTTCAACTATGGCTACACCTTC
NA NA TRBJ2-5 TRBV15 CATSRGEVQAQETQYF TGTGCCACCAGCAGAGGGGAAGTCCAGGCACAAGAGACCCAGTACTTC
NA TRBD2 TRBJ2-5 TRBV18 CASSPPSGRAETQYF TGTGCCAGCTCACCACCGAGCGGGAGGGCCGAGACCCAGTACTTC
NA NA TRBJ1-1 TRBV21-1 CASNVNRGRVVRTEAFF TGTGCCAGCAACGTAAACAGGGGACGGGTTGTTCGCACTGAAGCTTTCTTT
few TRBD1 TRBJ1-5 TRBV2 CASSDGTENGQPQHF TGTGCCAGCAGTGACGGGACAGAAAACGGTCAGCCCCAGCATTTT
NA TRBD1 TRBJ1-5 TRBV28 CASSLFSTGGNQPQHF TGTGCCAGCAGTTTATTCTCGACAGGGGGCAATCAGCCCCAGCATTTT
NA NA TRBJ2-1 TRBV9 CASSVEGDSYNEQFF TGTGCCAGCAGCGTAGAAGGGGATAGCTACAATGAGCAGTTCTTC
NA NA TRBJ2-7 TRBV18 CASSPPDSYEQYF TGTGCCAGCTCACCTCCCGACAGCTACGAGCAGTACTTC
NA NA TRBJ2-1 TRBV7-7 CASSLGVARDSEEQFF TGTGCCAGCAGCTTAGGGGTGGCTAGAGACTCGGAGGAGCAGTTCTTC
few NA TRBJ2-7 TRBV19 CASTKAWGAAYEQYF TGTGCCAGTACAAAGGCATGGGGGGCCGCCTACGAGCAGTACTTC
NA NA TRBJ2-2 TRBV7-3 CASSLGGDSGELFF TGTGCCAGCAGCTTAGGAGGGGACTCCGGGGAGCTGTTTTTT
once NA TRBJ2-3 TRBV10-3 CAISVSGTSTDTQYF TGTGCCATCAGTGTTTCCGGGACAAGCACAGATACGCAGTATTTT
NA TRBD2 TRBJ2-2 TRBV15 CAAKTSGSGSTGELFF TGTGCCGCCAAGACTAGCGGGAGTGGTTCCACCGGGGAGCTGTTTTTT
NA NA TRBJ1-1 TRBV4-3 CASSQDRNTEAFF TGCGCCAGCAGCCAAGACAGGAACACTGAAGCTTTCTTT
NA NA TRBJ2-4 TRBV10-3 CAIAEGAKNIQYF TGTGCCATCGCCGAGGGGGCCAAAAACATTCAGTACTTC
NA NA TRBJ2-1 TRBV5-1 CASSDYNEQFF TGCGCCAGCAGTGACTACAATGAGCAGTTCTTC
NA NA TRBJ1-5 TRBV19 CASSIRDSNQPQHF TGTGCCAGTAGTATACGAGATAGCAATCAGCCCCAGCATTTT
NA NA TRBJ2-1 TRBV18 CASSPNRGHNEQFF TGTGCCAGCTCACCAAACCGGGGACACAATGAGCAGTTCTTC
few TRBD2 TRBJ2-2 TRBV27 CASSTRTSGTRAYTGELFF TGTGCCAGCAGTACCAGGACTAGCGGGACCAGAGCGTACACCGGGGAGCTGTTTTTT
NA TRBD1 TRBJ2-3 TRBV18 CASSPNRGYTDTQYF TGTGCCAGCTCACCAAACAGGGGATACACAGATACGCAGTATTTT
NA NA TRBJ1-5 TRBV6-5 CASSYSHYSNQPQHF TGTGCCAGCAGTTACTCACATTATAGCAATCAGCCCCAGCATTTT
NA NA TRBJ1-3 TRBV30 CAWSDLGPGNTIYF TGTGCCTGGAGTGATCTGGGCCCTGGAAACACCATATATTTT
once NA TRBJ1-4 TRBV27 CASSFRQAVGEKLFF TGTGCCAGCAGTTTCAGACAGGCCGTAGGTGAAAAACTGTTTTTT
NA NA TRBJ2-7 TRBV9 CASSRDHSYEQYF TGTGCCAGCAGCCGGGACCACTCCTACGAGCAGTACTTC
NA NA TRBJ1-1 TRBV19 CASSIVSGLTEAFF TGTGCCAGTAGTATAGTTTCGGGGCTCACTGAAGCTTTCTTT
NA TRBD2 TRBJ2-1 TRBV7-3 CASSPSSGTNEQFF TGTGCCAGCAGCCCTAGTAGCGGGACCAATGAGCAGTTCTTC
NA TRBD2 TRBJ2-3 TRBV4-2 CASSQDPPSGTALDTQYF TGTGCCAGCAGCCAAGATCCCCCTAGCGGGACGGCCCTAGATACGCAGTATTTT
NA TRBD2 TRBJ2-5 TRBV6-5 CASSYGGGRQETQYF TGTGCCAGCAGTTACGGGGGGGGAAGGCAAGAGACCCAGTACTTC
NA TRBD1 TRBJ2-1 TRBV5-6 CASSFHRDRDHNEQFF TGTGCCAGCAGCTTCCATCGGGACAGGGACCACAATGAGCAGTTCTTC